What follows are 8 T cell receptor beta chains derived from one specimen sequenced in a study of blood T cell repertoires in COVID-19. Using immunoSEQ multiplex PCR, the repertoire was profiled, and TCRdb retains in-frame clones only, with some absent. The data show about 160,000 clones, about 85% seen once. What was sequenced was peripheral blood. All receptors come from a human donor with acute or convalescent COVID-19. The donor label of this sample is uncertain.

The chain uses TRBV2 and TRBJ1-6; 7 bases match TRBD1. This CDR3 has 14 amino acids. Germline V gene lookup returns CDR1 SNHLY and CDR2 FYNNEI. V lost 8 bases, J lost 7 bases, and 8 bases stayed unmatched. The chain's CDR3 is CASGDRDRNSPLHF. CDR3 DNA: TGTGCCAGCGGGGACCGGGACAGAAATTCACCCCTCCACTTT.

V is TRBV29-1 and J is TRBJ2-5; D ambiguous. The CDR3 contains 13 residues. CDR1 is SQVTM, CDR2 ANQGSEA, per germline. V lost 5 bases and J lost 1, with 11 bases in between. CDR3 sequence reads: CSVKNAAQETQYF. DNA for the CDR3: TGCAGCGTTAAGAACGCGGCCCAAGAGACCCAGTACTTC.

J is TRBJ2-1 and V is TRBV9; 8 positions agree with TRBD1. This CDR3 contains 13 residues. The germline gives CDR1 SGDLS, CDR2 YYNGEE. The J segment lost 7 bases and the V segment lost 1 base, leaving 1 base of the junction unmatched. CDR3 loop: CASSVNRGNEQFF. The CDR3 coding sequence is TGTGCCAGCAGCGTAAACAGGGGGAATGAGCAGTTCTTC. Complete variable domain (other parts from reference TRBV9 and TRBJ2-1): DSGVTQTPKHLITATGQRVTLRCSPRSGDLSVYWYQQSLDQGLQFLIQYYNGEERAKGNILERFSAQQFPDLHSELNLSSLELGDSALYFCASSVNRGNEQFFGPGTRLTVL.

The rearrangement uses TRBV12-3 or TRBV12-4 and TRBJ1-2; possibly TRBD1 for D (5 bases). This CDR3 is built from 13 residues. V was clipped by 3 bases and J by 7 bases, with 12 bases between them. The chain's CDR3 is CASSLGGVGGYTF. Here the CDR3 DNA reads TGTGCCAGCAGTTTGGGGGGAGTGGGTGGCTACACCTTC.

V gene TRBV19 combines with J gene TRBJ2-2; TRBD2 matches 8 bases. V lost 0 bases to trimming and J lost 5 bases; unmatched junction nucleotides: 8. CDR1 and CDR2 (germline): LNHDA, SQIVND (reference sequence). The CDR3 runs to 17 residues. The chain's CDR3 is CASSIDSGTRGTGELFF. CDR3 coding DNA: TGTGCCAGTAGTATAGACTCCGGGACTAGGGGGACCGGGGAGCTGTTTTTT.

This chain joins TRBV24-1 and TRBJ2-5, with 8 positions matching TRBD2. The germline CDR1 and CDR2 sequences are KGHDR and SFDVKD. The CDR3 spans 13 residues. The ends lost 9 bases at V and 5 bases at J; junction bases unmatched: 7. The CDR3 bases are TGTGCCACCGGGCGGGGGGTTGATGAGACCCAGTACTTC. Translated, it gives CATGRGVDETQYF.

This rearrangement joins TRBV19 to TRBJ1-5, with TRBD1 as a possible D gene (6 bases). V shed 3 bases and J shed 7 bases, with 7 bases lying between them. This CDR3 region has 12 residues. CDR1 and CDR2 from the germline V gene are LNHDA and SQIVND (reference sequence). The CDR3 DNA follows: TGTGCCAGTAGTATTAGGGGGCAGCCCCAGCATTTT. Translated, it gives CASSIRGQPQHF.

The chain is built from TRBV4-1 and TRBJ1-2; 7 positions agree with TRBD1. Germline V CDR1 and CDR2: MGHRA, YSYEKL. V shed 3 bases and J 5 bases; nucleotides not matched to a gene: 6. CDR3 length: 14 amino acids. CDR3: CASSQVLTGYGYTF. CDR3 nucleotide sequence: TGCGCCAGCAGCCAGGTCCTGACAGGGTATGGCTACACCTTC.